This T cell receptor (beta chain) comes out of a study of blood T cell repertoires in COVID-19. Background on the study: Samples taken during acute and convalescent COVID-19 were collected in the United States, Italy and Spain. Sample material is recorded as cDNA or gDNA derived from T cells, B-cell-depleted T cells, or PBMCs.

It was during active infection that Seattle patients were enrolled and then longitudinally followed. In the original analysis: Amplifying reference gene primers gave estimates of nucleated cell counts. TCRdb's copy holds only in-frame clones and misses some; the assay was immunoSEQ multiplex PCR. From that table come the V and J calls and clone size; the DNA was used to work out D and trimming. The data show 300,000 to 350,000 clones, with 88% seen just once and around 7.9% held by the top ten. The CDR3 spans 23 residues. CDR1 is SGHRS and CDR2 is YFSETQ in the germline V gene. Germline trimming cut 0 bases from V and 3 bases from J; bases unmatched to any gene: 22.

This TCR was sampled from a woman in her seventies with COVID-19, enrolled during active disease. The specimen sequenced was peripheral blood. This chain connects TRBV5-1 to TRBJ1-4, with TRBD1 matching 11 bases. The CDR3 loop is CASSLGPRIGGTGGSKSNEKLFF. The DNA for the CDR3 is TGCGCCAGCAGCTTGGGTCCCCGAATAGGGGGGACAGGGGGAAGTAAGTCTAATGAAAAACTGTTTTTT.